Listed here is a single T cell receptor (beta chain). The CDR3 consists of 16 residues. Trimming cost V 4 bases and J 7 bases; bases outside gene matches: 12. Looked up from germline, CDR1 is MNHEY and CDR2 is SMNVEV (reference sequence). These data are taken from a study of blood T cell repertoires in COVID-19. On the study more broadly: Specimens from acute and convalescent COVID-19 originated in the United States, Italy and Spain. Sample material is recorded as cDNA or gDNA derived from T cells, B-cell-depleted T cells, or PBMCs.

Assay: immunoSEQ multiplex PCR; the TCRdb copy retains only in-frame clones and omits some. The repertoire holds about 26,000 clones, with roughly 84% as singletons. The sequenced sample consisted of peripheral blood. The TCR originated in a human donor in a cohort sampled during active COVID-19. The J gene is TRBJ2-7, the V gene TRBV27, with 11 bases identical to TRBD2. The CDR3 loop reads CASSWLSSGRSHEQYF. The CDR3 DNA sequence: TGTGCCAGCAGTTGGTTGTCTAGCGGGAGGTCGCATGAGCAGTACTTC.